The source of this TCR beta chain is a study of metastatic and nonmetastatic thyroid tumors. For the study at large: Repertoires from blood and tumor or nodule tissue of malignant and benign thyroid patients were compared.

Broader study findings: Benign nodules were reported to have significantly lower TCR beta diversity than malignant thyroid tumors, in blood and tumor.

This clone was recorded at least ten times. Its antigen remains unidentified. CDR1 is DFQATT and CDR2 is SNEGSKA in the germline V gene (reference sequence). The germline V and J ends were trimmed by 4 bases and 4 bases, with 21 bases remaining between them. This CDR3 has 16 residues. All patients were treatment-naive before thyroid surgery. Under the authors' procedure: Clinicopathological groups of papillary thyroid cancer showed CDR3 differences that were used to build a distant-metastasis classifier. TCRdb reanalyzed the PCR reads via MiXCR. The V and J calls were not made by the authors but by TCRdb's processing. The repertoire includes fewer than 15,000 clones, about 25% of them detected once, and 3% to 4.5% sits in the top ten.

Sample: blood. The receptor comes from a female donor with papillary thyroid cancer or a benign thyroid nodule (not recorded which). Some clones in this sample may be carry-over from other donors' samples. The chain uses TRBV20-1 and TRBJ2-3; D may be TRBD2 (6 bases). The CDR3 reads CSATGLLFGGADTQYF. CDR3 bases: TGCAGTGCTACGGGACTTCTCTTTGGAGGGGCAGATACGCAGTATTTT.